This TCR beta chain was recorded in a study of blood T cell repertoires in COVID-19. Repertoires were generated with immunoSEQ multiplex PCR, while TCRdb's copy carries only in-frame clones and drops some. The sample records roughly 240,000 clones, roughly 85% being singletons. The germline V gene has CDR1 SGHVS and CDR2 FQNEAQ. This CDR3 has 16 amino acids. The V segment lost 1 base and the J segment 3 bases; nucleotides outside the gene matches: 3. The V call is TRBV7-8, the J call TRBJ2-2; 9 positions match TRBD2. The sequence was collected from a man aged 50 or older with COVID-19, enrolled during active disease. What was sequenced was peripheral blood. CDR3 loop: CASSLVAGGHTGELFF. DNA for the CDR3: TGTGCCAGCAGCTTAGTGGCGGGGGGGCACACCGGGGAGCTGTTTTTT.